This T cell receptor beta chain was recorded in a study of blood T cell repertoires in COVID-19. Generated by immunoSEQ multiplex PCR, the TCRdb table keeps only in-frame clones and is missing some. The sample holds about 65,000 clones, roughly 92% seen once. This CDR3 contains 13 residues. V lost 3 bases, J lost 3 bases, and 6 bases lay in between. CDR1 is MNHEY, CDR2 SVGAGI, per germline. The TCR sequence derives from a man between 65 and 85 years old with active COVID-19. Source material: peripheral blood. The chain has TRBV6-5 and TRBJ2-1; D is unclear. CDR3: CASSYNFYNEQFF. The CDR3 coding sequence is TGTGCCAGCAGTTATAATTTCTACAATGAGCAGTTCTTC.